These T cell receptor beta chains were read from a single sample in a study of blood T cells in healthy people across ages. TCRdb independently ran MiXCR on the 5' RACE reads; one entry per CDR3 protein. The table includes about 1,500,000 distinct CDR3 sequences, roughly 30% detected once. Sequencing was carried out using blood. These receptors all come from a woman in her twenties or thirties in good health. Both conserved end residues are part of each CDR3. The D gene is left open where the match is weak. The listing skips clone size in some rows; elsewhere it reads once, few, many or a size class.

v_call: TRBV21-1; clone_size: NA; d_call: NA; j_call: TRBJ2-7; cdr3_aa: CASRGRDRGNEQYF; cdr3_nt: TGTGCCAGCAGGGGCCGGGACAGGGGAAACGAGCAGTACTTC
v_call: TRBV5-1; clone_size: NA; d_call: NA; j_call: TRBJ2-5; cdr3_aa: CASMSEPDERYF; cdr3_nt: TGCGCCAGCATGAGTGAACCGGACGAGCGGTACTTC
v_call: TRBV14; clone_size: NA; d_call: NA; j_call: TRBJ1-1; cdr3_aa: CASSQVGQGTEAFF; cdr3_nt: TGTGCCAGCAGCCAAGTTGGGCAGGGTACTGAAGCTTTCTTT
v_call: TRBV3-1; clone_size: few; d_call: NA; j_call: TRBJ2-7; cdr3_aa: CASSLLPGHHLALEQYF; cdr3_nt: TGTGCCAGCAGCCTCCTACCGGGACACCATCTGGCCCTCGAGCAGTACTTC
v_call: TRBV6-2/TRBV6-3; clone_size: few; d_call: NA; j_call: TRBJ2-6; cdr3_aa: CASSFRQPGANVLTF; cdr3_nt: TGTGCCAGCAGTTTTCGACAGCCTGGGGCCAACGTCCTGACTTTC
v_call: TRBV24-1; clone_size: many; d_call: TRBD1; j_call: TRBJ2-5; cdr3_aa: CATSVWGQGKETQYF; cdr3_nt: TGTGCCACCAGTGTCTGGGGACAGGGGAAAGAGACCCAGTACTTC
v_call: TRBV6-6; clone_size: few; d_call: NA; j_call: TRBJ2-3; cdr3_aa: CASSYNPGTDTQFF; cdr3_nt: TGTGCCAGCAGTTACAATCCGGGCACAGATACGCAGTTTTTT
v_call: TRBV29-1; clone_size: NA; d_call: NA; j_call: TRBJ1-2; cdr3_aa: CGVVSSQLNYGYTF; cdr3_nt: TGCGGCGTTGTGTCCTCACAGCTTAACTATGGCTACACCTTC
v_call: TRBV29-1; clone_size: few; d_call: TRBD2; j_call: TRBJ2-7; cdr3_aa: CSVQWTSTYEQYF; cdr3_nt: TGCAGCGTTCAGTGGACTAGTACCTACGAGCAGTACTTC
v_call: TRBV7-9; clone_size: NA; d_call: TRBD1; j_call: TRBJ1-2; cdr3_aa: CASSTSGTGLTNYGYTF; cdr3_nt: TGTGCCAGCAGCACATCCGGGACAGGGCTGACTAACTATGGCTACACCTTC
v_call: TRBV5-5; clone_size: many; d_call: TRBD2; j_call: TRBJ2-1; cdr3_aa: CASSLLAGRLEQFF; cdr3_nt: TGTGCCAGCAGCTTACTAGCGGGACGGCTTGAGCAGTTCTTC
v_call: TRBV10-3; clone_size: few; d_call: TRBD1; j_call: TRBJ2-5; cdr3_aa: CAIRTGAGETQYF; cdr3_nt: TGTGCCATCAGGACAGGGGCAGGAGAGACCCAGTACTTC
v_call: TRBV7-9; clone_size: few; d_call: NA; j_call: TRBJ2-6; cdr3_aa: CASSLVVGRLGANVLTF; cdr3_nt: TGTGCCAGCAGCTTAGTGGTAGGACGTCTGGGGGCCAACGTCCTGACTTTC
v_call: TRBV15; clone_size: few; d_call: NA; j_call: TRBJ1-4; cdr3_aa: CATSRSTSANEKLFF; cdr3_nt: TGTGCCACCAGCAGAAGTACTTCTGCTAATGAAAAACTGTTTTTT
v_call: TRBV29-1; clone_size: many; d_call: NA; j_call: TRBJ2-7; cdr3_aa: CSVAEREAYEQYF; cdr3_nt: TGCAGCGTTGCGGAAAGAGAGGCCTACGAGCAGTACTTC
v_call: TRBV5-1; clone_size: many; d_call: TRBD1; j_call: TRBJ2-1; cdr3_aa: CASSLDGTGYNEQFF; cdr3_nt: TGCGCCAGCAGCTTGGATGGGACAGGGTACAATGAGCAGTTCTTC
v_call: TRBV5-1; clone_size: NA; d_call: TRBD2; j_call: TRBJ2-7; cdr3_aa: CASRVGGAPEQYF; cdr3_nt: TGCGCCAGCAGGGTCGGGGGGGCTCCCGAGCAGTACTTC
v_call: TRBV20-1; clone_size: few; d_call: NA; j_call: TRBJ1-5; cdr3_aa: CSAREGSGADQPQHF; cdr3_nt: TGCAGTGCTAGAGAGGGATCAGGGGCGGATCAGCCCCAGCATTTT
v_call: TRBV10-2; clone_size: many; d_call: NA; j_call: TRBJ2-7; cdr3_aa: CASRPLGNYEQYF; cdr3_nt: TGCGCCAGCAGACCCCTAGGGAACTACGAGCAGTACTTC
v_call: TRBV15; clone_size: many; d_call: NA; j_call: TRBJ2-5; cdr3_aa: CATSTFSTGRETQYF; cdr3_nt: TGTGCCACCAGCACGTTCTCCACGGGGAGGGAGACCCAGTACTTC